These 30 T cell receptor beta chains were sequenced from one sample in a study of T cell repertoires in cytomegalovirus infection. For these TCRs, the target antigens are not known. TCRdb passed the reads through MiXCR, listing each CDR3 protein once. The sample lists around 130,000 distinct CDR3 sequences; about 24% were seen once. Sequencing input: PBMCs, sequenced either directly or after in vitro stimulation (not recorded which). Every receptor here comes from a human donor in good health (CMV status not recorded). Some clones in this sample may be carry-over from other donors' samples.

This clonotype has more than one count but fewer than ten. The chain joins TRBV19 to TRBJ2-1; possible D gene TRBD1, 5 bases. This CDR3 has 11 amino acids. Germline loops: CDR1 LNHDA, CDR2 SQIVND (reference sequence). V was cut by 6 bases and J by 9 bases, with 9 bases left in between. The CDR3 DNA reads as TGTGCCAGTAGGAATCAGGGTGAGCAGTTCTTC. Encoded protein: CASRNQGEQFF.

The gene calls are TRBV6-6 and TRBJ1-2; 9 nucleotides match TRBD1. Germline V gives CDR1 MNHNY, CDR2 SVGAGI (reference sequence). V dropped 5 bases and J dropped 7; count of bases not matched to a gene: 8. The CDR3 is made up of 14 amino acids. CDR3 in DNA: TGTGCCAGCAGTCCGGGACAGGGTGCTTTTGGCTACACCTTC. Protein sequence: CASSPGQGAFGYTF.

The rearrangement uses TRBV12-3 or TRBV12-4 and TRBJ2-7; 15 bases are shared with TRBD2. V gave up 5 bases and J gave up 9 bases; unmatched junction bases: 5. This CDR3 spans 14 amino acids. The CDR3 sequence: CASSPGLAGGPQYV. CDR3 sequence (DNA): TGTGCCAGCAGTCCTGGACTAGCGGGAGGGCCGCAGTACGTC.

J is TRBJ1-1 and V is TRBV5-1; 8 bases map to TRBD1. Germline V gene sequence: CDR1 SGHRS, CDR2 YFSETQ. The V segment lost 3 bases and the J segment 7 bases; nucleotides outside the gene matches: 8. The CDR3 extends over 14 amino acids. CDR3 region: CASSSDTTGGEAFF. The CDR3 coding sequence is TGCGCCAGCAGCTCAGATACTACAGGGGGTGAAGCTTTCTTT. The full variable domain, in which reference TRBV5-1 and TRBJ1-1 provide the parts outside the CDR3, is KAGVTQTPRYLIKTRGQQVTLSCSPISGHRSVSWYQQTPGQGLQFLFEYFSETQRNKGNFPGRFSGRQFSNSRSEMNVSTLELGDSALYLCASSSDTTGGEAFFGQGTRLTVV.

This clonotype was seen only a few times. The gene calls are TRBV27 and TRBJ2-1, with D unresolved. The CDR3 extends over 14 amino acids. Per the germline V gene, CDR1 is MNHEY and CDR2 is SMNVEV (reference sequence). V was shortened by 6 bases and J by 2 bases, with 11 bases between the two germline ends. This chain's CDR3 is CASRTVKTYNEQFF. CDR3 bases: TGTGCCAGCAGAACGGTTAAGACCTACAATGAGCAGTTCTTC.

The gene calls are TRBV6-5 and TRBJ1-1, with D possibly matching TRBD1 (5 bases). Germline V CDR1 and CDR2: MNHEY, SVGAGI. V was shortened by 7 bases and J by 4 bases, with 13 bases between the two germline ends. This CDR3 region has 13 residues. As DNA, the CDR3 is TGTGCCAGCACCAGACCTGGGGGCACTGAAGCTTTCTTT. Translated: CASTRPGGTEAFF.

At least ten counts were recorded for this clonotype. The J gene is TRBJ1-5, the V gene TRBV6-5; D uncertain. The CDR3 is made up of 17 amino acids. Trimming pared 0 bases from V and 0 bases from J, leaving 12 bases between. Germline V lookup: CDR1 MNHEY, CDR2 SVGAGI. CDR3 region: CASSYSTITDSNQPQHF. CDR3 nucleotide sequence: TGTGCCAGCAGTTACTCCACAATTACAGATAGCAATCAGCCCCAGCATTTT.

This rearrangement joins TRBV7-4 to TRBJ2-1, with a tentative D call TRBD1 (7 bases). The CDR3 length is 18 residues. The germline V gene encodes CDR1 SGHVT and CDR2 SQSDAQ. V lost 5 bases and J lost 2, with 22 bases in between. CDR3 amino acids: CASSPGGYGGVTYNEQFF. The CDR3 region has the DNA TGTGCCAGCAGCCCAGGGGGTTATGGCGGGGTGACCTACAATGAGCAGTTCTTC.

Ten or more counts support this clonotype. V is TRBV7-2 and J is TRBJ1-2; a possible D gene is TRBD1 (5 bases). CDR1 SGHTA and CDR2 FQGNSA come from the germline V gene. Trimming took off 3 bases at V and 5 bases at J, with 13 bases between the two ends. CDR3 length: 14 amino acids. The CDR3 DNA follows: TGTGCCAGCAGCTTCTATGGGACCGGTTATGGCTACACCTTC. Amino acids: CASSFYGTGYGYTF.

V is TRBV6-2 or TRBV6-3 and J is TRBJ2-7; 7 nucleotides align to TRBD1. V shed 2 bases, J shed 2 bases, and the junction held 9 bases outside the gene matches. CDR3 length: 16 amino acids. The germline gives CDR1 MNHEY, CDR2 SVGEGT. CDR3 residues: CASSYAPTGNTYEQYV. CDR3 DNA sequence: TGTGCCAGCAGTTACGCCCCGACAGGGAATACCTACGAGCAGTACGTC.

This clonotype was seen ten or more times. The CDR3 sequence is CASSLVRENNSPLHF. In DNA, the CDR3 is TGTGCCAGCAGCTTAGTCCGGGAGAATAATTCACCCCTCCACTTT. J is TRBJ1-6 and V is TRBV7-2; D uncertain. The ends were cut back, 1 base at V and 5 bases at J, with 9 bases in the middle. This CDR3 is 15 amino acids long. CDR1 SGHTA and CDR2 FQGNSA come from the germline V gene.

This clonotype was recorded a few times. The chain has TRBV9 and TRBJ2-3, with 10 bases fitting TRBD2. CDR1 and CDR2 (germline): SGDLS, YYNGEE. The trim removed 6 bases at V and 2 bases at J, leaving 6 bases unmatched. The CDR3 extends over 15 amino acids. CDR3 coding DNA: TGTGCCAGCACCTTAGCGGGAGGAGCCACAGATACGCAGTATTTT. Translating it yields CASTLAGGATDTQYF.

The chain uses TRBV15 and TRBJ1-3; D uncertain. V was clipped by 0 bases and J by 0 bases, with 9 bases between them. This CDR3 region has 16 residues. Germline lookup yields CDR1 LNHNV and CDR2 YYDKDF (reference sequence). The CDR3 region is CATSRDPSNSGNTIYF. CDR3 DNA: TGTGCCACCAGCAGAGATCCGTCCAACTCTGGAAACACCATATATTTT.

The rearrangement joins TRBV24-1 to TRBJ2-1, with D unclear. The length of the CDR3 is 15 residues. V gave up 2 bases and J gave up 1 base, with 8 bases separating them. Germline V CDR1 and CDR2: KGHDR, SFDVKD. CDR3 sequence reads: CATSDSRVSYNEQFF. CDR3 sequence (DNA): TGTGCCACCAGTGATTCCCGAGTATCCTACAATGAGCAGTTCTTC.

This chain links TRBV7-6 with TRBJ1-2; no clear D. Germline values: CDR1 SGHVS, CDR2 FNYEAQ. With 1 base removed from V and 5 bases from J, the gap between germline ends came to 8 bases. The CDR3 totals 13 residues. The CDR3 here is CASSLDGKYGYTF. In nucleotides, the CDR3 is TGTGCCAGCAGCTTAGATGGCAAGTATGGCTACACCTTC.

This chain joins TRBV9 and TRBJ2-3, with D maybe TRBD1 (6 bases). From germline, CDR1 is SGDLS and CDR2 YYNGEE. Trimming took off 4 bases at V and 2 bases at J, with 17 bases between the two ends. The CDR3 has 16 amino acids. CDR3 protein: CASSSPKTGDTDTQYF. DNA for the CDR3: TGTGCCAGCAGCTCCCCCAAGACAGGAGACACAGATACGCAGTATTTT. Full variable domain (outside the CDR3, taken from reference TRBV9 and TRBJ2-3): DSGVTQTPKHLITATGQRVTLRCSPRSGDLSVYWYQQSLDQGLQFLIQYYNGEERAKGNILERFSAQQFPDLHSELNLSSLELGDSALYFCASSSPKTGDTDTQYFGPGTRLTVL.

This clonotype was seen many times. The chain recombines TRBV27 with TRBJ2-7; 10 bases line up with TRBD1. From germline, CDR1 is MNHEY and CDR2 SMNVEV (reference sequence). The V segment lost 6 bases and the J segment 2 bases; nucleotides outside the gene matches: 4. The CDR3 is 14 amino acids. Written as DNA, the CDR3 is TGTGCCAGCAGGACAGGGGGCCTCCCCTACGAGCAGTACGTC. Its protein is CASRTGGLPYEQYV.

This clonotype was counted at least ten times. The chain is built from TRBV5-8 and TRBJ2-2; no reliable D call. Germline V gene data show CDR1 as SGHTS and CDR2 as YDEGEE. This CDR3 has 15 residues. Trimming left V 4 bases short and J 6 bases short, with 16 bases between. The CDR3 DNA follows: TGTGCCAGCAGCGTAGAGTTGCGCCCTTCCGGGGAGCTGTTTTTT. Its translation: CASSVELRPSGELFF.

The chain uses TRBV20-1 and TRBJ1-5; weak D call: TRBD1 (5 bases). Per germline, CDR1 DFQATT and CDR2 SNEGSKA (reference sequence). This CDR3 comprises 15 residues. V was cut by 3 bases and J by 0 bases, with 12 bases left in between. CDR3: CSARAGTDSNQPQHF. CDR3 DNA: TGCAGTGCTAGGGCGGGGACTGATAGCAATCAGCCCCAGCATTTT.

In DNA form, the CDR3 reads TGTGCCAGAAGCTTGGAAGAGACCCAGTACTTC. Translating it yields CARSLEETQYF. This chain joins TRBV5-3 and TRBJ2-5; D gene unclear. TRBV5-3 is an ORF, and what it does is uncertain. The CDR3 loop spans 11 amino acids. Trimming shortened V by 0 bases and J by 3 bases, and 0 bases separated the two germline ends.

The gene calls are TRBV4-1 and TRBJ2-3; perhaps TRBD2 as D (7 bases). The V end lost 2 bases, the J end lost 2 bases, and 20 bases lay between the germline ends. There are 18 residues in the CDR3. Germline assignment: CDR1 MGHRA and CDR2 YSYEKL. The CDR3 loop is CASSQRGGLALNTDTQYF. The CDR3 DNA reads TGCGCCAGCAGCCAAAGGGGGGGGCTAGCGCTTAACACAGATACGCAGTATTTT.

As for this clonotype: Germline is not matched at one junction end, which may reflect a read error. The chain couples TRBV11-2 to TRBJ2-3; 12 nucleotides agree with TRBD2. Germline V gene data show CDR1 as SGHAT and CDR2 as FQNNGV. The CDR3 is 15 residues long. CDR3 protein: CASSLAGGGTDMQYF. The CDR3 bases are TGTGCCAGCAGCCTAGCGGGGGGGGGCACAGATATGCAGTATTTT. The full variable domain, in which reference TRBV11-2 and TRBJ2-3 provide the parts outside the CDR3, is EAGVAQSPRYKIIEKRQSVAFWCNPISGHATLYWYQQILGQGPKLLIQFQNNGVVDDSQLPKDRFSAERLKGVDSTLKIQPAKLEDSAVYLCASSLAGGGTDMQYFGPGTRLTVL.

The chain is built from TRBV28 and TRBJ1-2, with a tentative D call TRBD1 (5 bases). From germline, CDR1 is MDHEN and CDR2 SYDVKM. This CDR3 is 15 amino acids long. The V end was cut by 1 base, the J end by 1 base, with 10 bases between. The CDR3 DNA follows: TGTGCCAGCAGTTTATCGGCGGGGGTTAACTATGGCTACACCTTC. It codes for CASSLSAGVNYGYTF.

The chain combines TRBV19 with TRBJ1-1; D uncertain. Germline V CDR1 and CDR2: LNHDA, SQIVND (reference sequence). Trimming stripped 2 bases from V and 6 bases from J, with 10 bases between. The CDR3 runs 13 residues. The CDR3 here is CASSIRAPPEAFF. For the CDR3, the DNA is TGTGCCAGTAGTATAAGGGCCCCCCCTGAAGCTTTCTTT.

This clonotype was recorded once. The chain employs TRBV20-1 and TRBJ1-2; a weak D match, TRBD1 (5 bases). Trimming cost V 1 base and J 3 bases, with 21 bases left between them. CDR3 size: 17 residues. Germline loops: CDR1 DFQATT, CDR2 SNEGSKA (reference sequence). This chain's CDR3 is CSARGRRNVGTDYGYTF. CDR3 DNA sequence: TGCAGTGCTAGAGGTCGTCGGAATGTGGGGACTGACTATGGCTACACCTTC.

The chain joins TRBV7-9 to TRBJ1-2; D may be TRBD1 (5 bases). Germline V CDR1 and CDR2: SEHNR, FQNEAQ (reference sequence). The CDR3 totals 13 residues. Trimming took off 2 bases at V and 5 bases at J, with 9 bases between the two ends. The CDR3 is CASSLSGIYGYTF. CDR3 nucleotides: TGTGCCAGCAGCTTATCAGGGATATATGGCTACACCTTC.

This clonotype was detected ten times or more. As DNA, the CDR3 is TGCGCCAGCAGCTTGCAAGGCTCCTATAATTCACCCCTCCACTTT. This codes for CASSLQGSYNSPLHF. V usage is TRBV5-1 and J usage is TRBJ1-6; no reliable D call. The CDR3 is 15 amino acids. Germline lookup yields CDR1 SGHRS and CDR2 YFSETQ. Trimming shortened V by 1 base and J by 0 bases, and 5 bases separated the two germline ends.

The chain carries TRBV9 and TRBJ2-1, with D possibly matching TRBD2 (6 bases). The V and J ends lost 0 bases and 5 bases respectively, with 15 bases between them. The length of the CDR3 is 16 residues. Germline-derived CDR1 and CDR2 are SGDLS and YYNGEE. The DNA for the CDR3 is TGTGCCAGCAGCGTAGCGGGCGGGAATATTAACAATGAGCAGTTCTTC. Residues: CASSVAGGNINNEQFF.

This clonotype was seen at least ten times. CDR3 sequence: CASSPSGRETQYF. CDR3 coding DNA: TGTGCCAGCAGCCCAAGCGGGAGAGAGACCCAGTACTTC. The chain recombines TRBV6-1 with TRBJ2-5; 8 nucleotides align to TRBD2. V lost 6 bases and J lost 4; bases outside the gene matches: 4. Germline CDR1 MNHNS, CDR2 SASEGT. The CDR3 consists of 13 residues.

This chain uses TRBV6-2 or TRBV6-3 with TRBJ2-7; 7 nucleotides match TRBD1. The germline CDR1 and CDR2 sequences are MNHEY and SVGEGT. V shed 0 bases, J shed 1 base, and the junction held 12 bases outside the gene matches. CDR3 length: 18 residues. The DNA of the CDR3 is TGTGCCAGCAGTTACTCGATGTCGCTGGGACAGTTTTCCTACGAGCAGTACTTC. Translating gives CASSYSMSLGQFSYEQYF.